This is a list of T cell receptor beta chains from one sample in a study of cytomegalovirus exposure and HLA in healthy donors. Sequenced by immunoSEQ multiplex PCR; TCRdb stores in-frame clones only, minus some. The sample yields roughly 60,000 clones, roughly nine tenths seen once. The source material was PBMCs. The receptors derive from a woman aged 30 to 39 in good health and CMV-seronegative. Each CDR3 is given with its conserved first and last residue. A D gene is named only where the DNA matches it firmly. Only some rows state a clone size, as once, few, many or a class for expanded clones.

abundance	d_gene	v_gene	j_gene	CDR3aa	CDR3nt
-	-	TRBV19	TRBJ2-7	CASSISRGISYEQYF	TGTGCCAGTAGTATTTCCCGGGGTATCTCCTACGAGCAGTACTTC
-	-	TRBV28	TRBJ2-5	CASSLFGTGPGETQYF	TGTGCCAGCAGTTTATTTGGAACAGGGCCTGGGGAGACCCAGTACTTC
-	TRBD1	TRBV5-7	TRBJ2-7	CASSLLSGTVPYEQYF	TGTGCCAGCAGCTTGCTATCCGGGACAGTACCCTACGAGCAGTACTTC
-	-	TRBV27	TRBJ2-7	CASSLTAGYEQYF	TGTGCCAGCAGTTTGACCGCAGGGTACGAGCAGTACTTC
-	-	TRBV19	TRBJ1-4	CASSPQVNGEKLFF	TGTGCCAGTAGTCCACAGGTCAACGGTGAAAAACTGTTTTTT
-	-	TRBV10-2	TRBJ1-5	CASSNTGSGSNQPQHF	TGCGCCAGCAGTAATACAGGGTCGGGAAGCAATCAGCCCCAGCATTTT
-	-	TRBV12-5	TRBJ1-1	CASGLETGLNTEAFF	TGTGCTAGTGGCCTGGAGACAGGACTGAACACTGAAGCTTTCTTT
-	-	TRBV7-9	TRBJ2-1	CASSSSLAYEQFF	TGTGCCAGCAGCTCCTCACTAGCCTATGAGCAGTTCTTC
-	TRBD1	TRBV28	TRBJ1-2	CASSLDLTGGDGYTF	TGTGCCAGCAGTTTAGACTTGACAGGGGGCGATGGCTACACCTTC
-	TRBD2	TRBV10-3	TRBJ2-7	CATSRDYQPDEQYF	TGTGCCACGAGCCGGGACTACCAGCCGGACGAGCAGTACTTC
-	TRBD1	TRBV6-5	TRBJ2-5	CASSYGTGGETQYF	TGTGCCAGCAGTTACGGGACAGGGGGAGAGACCCAGTACTTC
-	-	TRBV7-2	TRBJ2-3	CASSSTLTGTDTQYF	TGTGCCAGCAGCTCCACGCTAACAGGGACAGATACGCAGTATTTT
-	TRBD2	TRBV6-4	TRBJ2-1	CASSDELAGGNEQFF	TGTGCCAGCAGTGACGAACTAGCGGGGGGTAATGAGCAGTTCTTC
-	-	TRBV11-2	TRBJ1-1	CASSLRPLDRTEAFF	TGTGCCAGCAGCCTCCGACCCCTTGACAGAACTGAAGCTTTCTTT
-	TRBD2	TRBV7-3	TRBJ2-1	CASSPWLAGYNEQFF	TGTGCCAGCAGCCCCTGGTTAGCGGGGTACAATGAGCAGTTCTTC
-	TRBD2	TRBV28	TRBJ2-3	CASSSSGRADTQYF	TGTGCCAGCAGTTCCAGCGGGAGGGCAGATACGCAGTATTTT
-	TRBD2	TRBV6-1	TRBJ2-3	CASSDASGGPDTQYF	TGTGCCAGCAGTGATGCTAGCGGGGGCCCAGATACGCAGTATTTT
-	-	TRBV10-1	TRBJ1-5	CASRPGERAGNQPQHF	TGCGCCAGCAGACCGGGGGAGAGGGCTGGCAATCAGCCCCAGCATTTT
-	TRBD1	TRBV10-3	TRBJ1-1	CAIRKERTGEGGAFF	TGTGCCATCAGGAAAGAGAGAACAGGGGAAGGGGGTGCTTTCTTT
-	-	TRBV7-2	TRBJ2-7	CASSLVRVGEQYF	TGTGCCAGCAGCTTAGTCAGGGTGGGCGAGCAGTACTTC
-	-	TRBV29-1	TRBJ1-5	CSVRWGGGEQPQHF	TGCAGCGTTCGTTGGGGGGGCGGAGAACAGCCCCAGCATTTT
-	-	TRBV6-1	TRBJ1-3	CASSEGRFHSGNTIYF	TGTGCCAGCAGTGAAGGGAGATTTCACTCTGGAAACACCATATATTTT
few	-	TRBV6-1	TRBJ1-2	CASSASRGAYGYTF	TGTGCCAGCAGTGCAAGCAGGGGTGCCTATGGCTACACCTTC
-	-	TRBV7-7	TRBJ2-1	CASSLKGGAGYNEQFF	TGTGCCAGCAGCTTAAAAGGGGGGGCGGGTTACAATGAGCAGTTCTTC
-	-	TRBV20-1	TRBJ1-3	CSARTGNTIYF	TGCAGTGCGAGGACTGGAAACACCATATATTTT
-	-	TRBV7-9	TRBJ2-5	CASSSAFSGVGETQYF	TGTGCCAGCAGCTCCGCCTTTAGCGGAGTGGGAGAGACCCAGTACTTC
-	TRBD1	TRBV29-1	TRBJ1-1	CSVADRGNTEAFF	TGCAGCGTGGCTGACAGGGGTAACACTGAAGCTTTCTTT
-	-	TRBV9	TRBJ2-1	CASSVGIDEQFF	TGTGCCAGCAGCGTAGGTATCGATGAGCAGTTCTTC
once	TRBD2	TRBV2	TRBJ2-2	CAGTSEGTTGELFF	TGTGCCGGGACTAGCGAGGGAACGACCGGGGAGCTGTTTTTT
-	-	TRBV12-5	TRBJ2-5	CASALRFETQYF	TGTGCTAGTGCCTTGCGGTTCGAGACCCAGTACTTC
-	-	TRBV6-5	TRBJ1-2	CASSYSNRVGYTF	TGTGCCAGCAGTTACTCGAATCGGGTCGGCTACACCTTC
-	TRBD1	TRBV28	TRBJ2-7	CASRGSGTGSHEQYF	TGTGCCAGCCGGGGGTCCGGGACAGGGTCCCACGAGCAGTACTTC
few	-	TRBV2	TRBJ2-7	CASSDRYEQYF	TGTGCCAGCAGTGACAGGTACGAGCAGTACTTC
-	-	TRBV27	TRBJ1-3	CASTSRGAGNTIYF	TGTGCCAGCACGTCCCGGGGGGCTGGAAACACCATATATTTT
once	-	TRBV19	TRBJ1-4	CASSIATGEKLFF	TGTGCCAGTAGTATAGCGACAGGAGAAAAACTGTTTTTT
-	-	TRBV20-1	TRBJ1-1	CSLAPNTEAFF	TGCAGCCTAGCCCCGAACACTGAAGCTTTCTTT
-	TRBD1	TRBV29-1	TRBJ1-1	CSVTTPSGQLNTEAFF	TGCAGCGTTACAACCCCGTCGGGACAGTTGAACACTGAAGCTTTCTTT
-	TRBD2	TRBV6-5	TRBJ2-3	CASKTGDYTDTQYF	TGTGCCAGCAAAACGGGGGACTACACAGATACGCAGTATTTT
once	-	TRBV30	TRBJ2-1	CAWSPGESNNEQFF	TGTGCCTGGAGTCCCGGGGAGAGTAACAATGAGCAGTTCTTC
-	-	TRBV18	TRBJ2-7	CASSPGRQTYYEQYF	TGTGCCAGCTCACCAGGGCGCCAGACGTACTACGAGCAGTACTTC
-	-	TRBV6-6	TRBJ2-7	CASSLNYEQYF	TGTGCCAGCAGTTTAAACTACGAGCAGTACTTC
-	-	TRBV7-9	TRBJ2-1	CASSFGLRQSYNEQFF	TGTGCCAGCAGCTTTGGTTTGAGACAGAGTTACAATGAGCAGTTCTTC
-	-	TRBV5-5	TRBJ2-2	CASSLAALANTGELFF	TGTGCCAGCAGCTTGGCTGCCCTAGCGAACACCGGGGAGTTGTTTTTT
-	TRBD1	TRBV9	TRBJ2-1	CASSVGDRNNEQFF	TGTGCCAGCAGCGTAGGGGACAGAAACAATGAGCAGTTCTTC
-	TRBD2	TRBV7-6	TRBJ2-3	CASSLPENNSGSNTDTQYF	TGTGCCAGCAGCTTACCCGAGAACAATAGCGGGAGTAACACAGATACGCAGTATTTT
-	-	TRBV2	TRBJ1-1	CASSERGGGEAFF	TGTGCCAGCAGTGAAAGGGGGGGTGGTGAAGCTTTCTTT
once	-	TRBV27	TRBJ2-2	CASSHRPRVELFF	TGTGCCAGCAGTCACCGTCCACGGGTGGAGCTGTTTTTT
-	-	TRBV25-1	TRBJ2-3	CASSESVRNPDTQYF	TGTGCCAGCAGTGAATCTGTCAGAAATCCAGATACGCAGTATTTT
-	-	TRBV27	TRBJ2-1	CASSPPQFCEFF	TGTGCCAGCAGTCCCCCCCAATTTTGCGAGTTCTTC
-	-	TRBV9	TRBJ2-7	CASSPSSALYEQYF	TGTGCCAGCAGCCCCAGCAGCGCCCTCTACGAGCAGTACTTC
few	TRBD1	TRBV19	TRBJ1-1	CASSLDRLFTEAFF	TGTGCCAGTAGTCTGGACAGGCTGTTCACTGAAGCTTTCTTT
-	-	TRBV7-3	TRBJ2-7	CASSLPNIQGEQYF	TGTGCCAGCAGCTTACCGAATATACAGGGCGAGCAGTACTTC